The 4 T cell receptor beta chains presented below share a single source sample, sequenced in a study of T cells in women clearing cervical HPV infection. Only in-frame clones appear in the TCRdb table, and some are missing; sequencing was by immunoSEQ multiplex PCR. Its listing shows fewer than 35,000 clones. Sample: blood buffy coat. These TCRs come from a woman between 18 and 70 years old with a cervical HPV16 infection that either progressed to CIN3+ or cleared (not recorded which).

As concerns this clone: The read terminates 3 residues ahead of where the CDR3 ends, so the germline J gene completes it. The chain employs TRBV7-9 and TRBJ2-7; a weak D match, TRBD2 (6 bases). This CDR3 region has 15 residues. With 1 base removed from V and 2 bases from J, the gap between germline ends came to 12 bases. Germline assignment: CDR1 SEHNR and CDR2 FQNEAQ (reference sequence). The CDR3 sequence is CASSLGGSGPYEQYF. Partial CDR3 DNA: TGTGCCAGCAGCTTAGGGGGTAGCGGCCCCTACGAG.

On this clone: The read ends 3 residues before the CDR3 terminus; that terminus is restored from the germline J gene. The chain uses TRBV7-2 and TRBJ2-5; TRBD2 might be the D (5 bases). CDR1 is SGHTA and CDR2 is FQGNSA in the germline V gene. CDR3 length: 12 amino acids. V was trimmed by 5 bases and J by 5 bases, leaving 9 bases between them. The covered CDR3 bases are TGTGCCAGCAGCCTCCGAGGGGAGACC. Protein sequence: CASSLRGET. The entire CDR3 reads CASSLRGETQYF.

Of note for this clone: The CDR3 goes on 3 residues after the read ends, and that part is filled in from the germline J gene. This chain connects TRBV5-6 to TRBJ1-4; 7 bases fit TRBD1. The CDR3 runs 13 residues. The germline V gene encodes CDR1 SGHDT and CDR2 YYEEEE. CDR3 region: CASSRRRQGLLFF. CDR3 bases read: TGTGCCAGCAGCCGGCGTCGACAGGGCCTA.

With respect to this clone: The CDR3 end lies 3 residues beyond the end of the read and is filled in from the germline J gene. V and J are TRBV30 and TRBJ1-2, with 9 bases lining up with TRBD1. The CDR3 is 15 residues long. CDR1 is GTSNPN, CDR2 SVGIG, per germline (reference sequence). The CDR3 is CAWGLPGQGPYGYTF. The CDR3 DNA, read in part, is TGTGCCTGGGGACTGCCGGGACAGGGTCCCTACGGC.